These T cell receptor beta chains were read from a single sample in a study of CD8 T cells in ankylosing spondylitis. TCRdb re-derived calls from the 5' RACE reads in MiXCR, one entry per CDR3 protein. The sample has over 700,000 distinct CDR3 sequences; around 17% are singletons. The sample taken for sequencing was blood, either unsorted or a sorted T cell fraction (not recorded which). All receptors derive from a male donor with ankylosing spondylitis. Both conserved end residues are part of each CDR3. Fields, in order: clone size, J gene, V gene, D gene, CDR3 length, CDR3 protein, CDR3 DNA. The D gene is left open where the match is weak. A row's size may be missing; if present it is once, few, many or a size class.

size: few; J: TRBJ1-2; V: TRBV12-5; D: NA; length: 15; CDR3: CASGSPRGADYGYTF; DNA: TGTGCTAGTGGTTCGCCGCGGGGGGCGGACTATGGCTACACCTTC
size: NA; J: TRBJ2-5; V: TRBV6-1; D: TRBD1; length: 13; CDR3: CASSQTGKGTQYF; DNA: TGTGCCAGCTCACAGACAGGGAAGGGGACCCAGTACTTC
size: many; J: TRBJ2-7; V: TRBV4-1; D: NA; length: 14; CDR3: CASSQEHLVYEQYF; DNA: TGCGCCAGCAGCCAAGAACATCTAGTCTACGAGCAGTACTTC
size: few; J: TRBJ1-6; V: TRBV5-6; D: NA; length: 14; CDR3: CASSLGQSGSPLHF; DNA: TGTGCCAGCAGCTTGGGACAGTCAGGTTCACCCCTCCACTTT
size: few; J: TRBJ2-3; V: TRBV12-3/TRBV12-4; D: TRBD2; length: 12; CDR3: CASSFMGLAQYF; DNA: TGTGCCAGCAGTTTTATGGGACTAGCCCAGTATTTT
size: NA; J: TRBJ2-1; V: TRBV10-3; D: TRBD2; length: 14; CDR3: CAINSGLVGAEQFF; DNA: TGTGCCATCAATTCGGGACTAGTTGGGGCTGAGCAGTTCTTC
size: NA; J: TRBJ1-4; V: TRBV3-1; D: NA; length: 16; CDR3: CASSQDGATAHEKLFF; DNA: TGTGCCAGCAGCCAAGATGGAGCAACTGCCCATGAAAAACTGTTTTTT
size: NA; J: TRBJ1-2; V: TRBV5-8; D: NA; length: 15; CDR3: CASSLGSHSFYGYTF; DNA: TGTGCCAGCAGCTTGGGTTCCCACAGCTTCTATGGCTACACCTTC
size: NA; J: TRBJ2-5; V: TRBV5-8; D: TRBD1; length: 11; CDR3: CASSTGGTQYF; DNA: TGTGCCAGCAGCACAGGGGGGACCCAGTACTTC
size: NA; J: TRBJ1-1; V: TRBV5-1; D: NA; length: 15; CDR3: CASSLVVTSETEAFF; DNA: TGCGCCAGCAGCTTGGTGGTGACCTCGGAGACTGAAGCTTTCTTT
size: few; J: TRBJ2-2; V: TRBV4-3; D: TRBD2; length: 17; CDR3: CASSQDRAGAGAGELFF; DNA: TGCGCCAGCAGCCAAGATAGAGCGGGAGCAGGTGCCGGGGAGCTGTTTTTT
size: NA; J: TRBJ2-2; V: TRBV5-6; D: NA; length: 16; CDR3: CASSPGPYLGTGELFF; DNA: TGTGCCAGCAGCCCTGGACCTTATTTGGGCACCGGGGAGCTGTTTTTT
size: NA; J: TRBJ1-2; V: TRBV12-3/TRBV12-4; D: TRBD1; length: 14; CDR3: CASSHEQGAYGYTF; DNA: TGTGCCAGCAGTCATGAACAGGGGGCTTATGGCTACACCTTC
size: few; J: TRBJ2-1; V: TRBV12-3/TRBV12-4; D: TRBD1; length: 15; CDR3: CASRPSTDRVNEQFF; DNA: TGTGCCAGCAGACCAAGCACCGACAGGGTCAATGAGCAGTTCTTC
size: many; J: TRBJ1-2; V: TRBV29-1; D: NA; length: 12; CDR3: CSVIWQGYGYTF; DNA: TGCAGCGTTATTTGGCAGGGTTATGGCTACACCTTC
size: NA; J: TRBJ2-3; V: TRBV7-8; D: TRBD1; length: 16; CDR3: CASSSWTGASTDTQYF; DNA: TGTGCCAGCAGCTCTTGGACAGGGGCTAGCACAGATACGCAGTATTTT
size: NA; J: TRBJ2-1; V: TRBV24-1; D: NA; length: 13; CDR3: CATKGDYNSEQFF; DNA: TGTGCCACCAAGGGGGACTATAATTCTGAGCAGTTCTTC
size: many; J: TRBJ1-2; V: TRBV5-1; D: NA; length: 14; CDR3: CASSLDPNYYGYTF; DNA: TGCGCCAGCAGCTTGGATCCAAACTACTATGGCTACACCTTC
size: NA; J: TRBJ2-3; V: TRBV12-3/TRBV12-4; D: TRBD2; length: 18; CDR3: CTSSSGTSGPNVGDTQYF; DNA: TGTACCAGCAGTTCTGGGACTAGCGGTCCCAACGTGGGAGATACGCAGTATTTT
size: few; J: TRBJ2-3; V: TRBV20-1; D: NA; length: 14; CDR3: CSALPFGRTDTQYF; DNA: TGCAGTGCTCTTCCGTTTGGCCGGACAGATACGCAGTATTTT
size: NA; J: TRBJ2-7; V: TRBV20-1; D: NA; length: 13; CDR3: CSAAQGVSYEQYF; DNA: TGCAGTGCAGCGCAGGGAGTATCCTACGAGCAGTACTTC
size: NA; J: TRBJ2-3; V: TRBV12-3/TRBV12-4; D: NA; length: 15; CDR3: CASREWSVSTDTQYF; DNA: TGTGCCAGCAGAGAATGGAGCGTCTCCACAGATACGCAGTATTTT
size: NA; J: TRBJ2-4; V: TRBV24-1; D: TRBD1; length: 15; CDR3: CATSDSGTGKNIQYF; DNA: TGTGCCACCAGTGATTCCGGGACAGGGAAGAACATTCAGTACTTC
size: few; J: TRBJ2-7; V: TRBV20-1; D: NA; length: 15; CDR3: CSAREVSQGTYEQYF; DNA: TGCAGTGCTAGAGAAGTGAGTCAGGGGACCTACGAGCAGTACTTC
size: NA; J: TRBJ1-1; V: TRBV15; D: NA; length: 14; CDR3: CATSRDPLTGTAFF; DNA: TGTGCCACCAGCAGAGATCCCCTTACAGGGACAGCTTTCTTT
size: few; J: TRBJ2-3; V: TRBV4-2; D: NA; length: 15; CDR3: CASSQDPGGTDTQYF; DNA: TGTGCCAGCAGCCAAGATCCCGGAGGTACAGATACGCAGTATTTT
size: NA; J: TRBJ2-3; V: TRBV4-3; D: NA; length: 15; CDR3: CASSQSASFTDTQYF; DNA: TGCGCCAGCAGCCAAAGCGCCTCGTTCACAGATACGCAGTATTTT
size: many; J: TRBJ1-2; V: TRBV28; D: NA; length: 13; CDR3: CASSLRVIDGYTF; DNA: TGTGCCAGCAGTTTAAGGGTTATCGATGGCTACACCTTC
size: NA; J: TRBJ1-4; V: TRBV12-3/TRBV12-4; D: NA; length: 17; CDR3: CASSLGREDPRREKLFF; DNA: TGTGCCAGCAGTTTAGGGCGGGAAGACCCCAGACGGGAAAAACTGTTTTTT
size: NA; J: TRBJ1-1; V: TRBV5-1; D: NA; length: 15; CDR3: CASSALDSMNTEAFF; DNA: TGCGCCAGCAGCGCCCTGGACAGCATGAACACTGAAGCTTTCTTT
size: NA; J: TRBJ2-7; V: TRBV5-1; D: NA; length: 13; CDR3: CASSSQGTHEQYF; DNA: TGCGCCAGCAGCTCCCAGGGTACCCACGAGCAGTACTTC
size: few; J: TRBJ1-1; V: TRBV21-1; D: NA; length: 11; CDR3: CASSMPSEAFF; DNA: TGTGCCAGCAGCATGCCCTCTGAAGCTTTCTTT
size: few; J: TRBJ2-7; V: TRBV9; D: TRBD2; length: 15; CDR3: CASSVASGVSYEQYF; DNA: TGTGCCAGCAGCGTAGCTAGCGGAGTCTCCTACGAGCAGTACTTC
size: NA; J: TRBJ2-5; V: TRBV28; D: NA; length: 15; CDR3: CASSFPDLGRETQYF; DNA: TGTGCCAGCAGTTTTCCAGATCTGGGGAGGGAGACCCAGTACTTC
size: NA; J: TRBJ1-6; V: TRBV11-2; D: NA; length: 14; CDR3: CASSPGGGNSPLHF; DNA: TGTGCCAGCAGCCCAGGCGGGGGGAATTCACCCCTCCACTTT
size: NA; J: TRBJ2-1; V: TRBV12-3/TRBV12-4; D: TRBD2; length: 16; CDR3: CASSLEGGSPSNEQFF; DNA: TGTGCCAGCAGTTTAGAGGGCGGGAGTCCCTCCAATGAGCAGTTCTTC
size: NA; J: TRBJ2-1; V: TRBV7-9; D: NA; length: 14; CDR3: CASSSFLLRNEQFF; DNA: TGTGCCAGCAGCTCCTTCCTTTTGCGGAATGAGCAGTTCTTC
size: few; J: TRBJ1-1; V: TRBV29-1; D: NA; length: 12; CDR3: CSVGVSVTEAFF; DNA: TGCAGCGTTGGTGTGTCAGTCACTGAAGCTTTCTTT
size: few; J: TRBJ1-5; V: TRBV20-1; D: NA; length: 16; CDR3: CSASKLPVSDNQPQHF; DNA: TGCAGTGCTAGTAAGTTACCTGTGTCCGACAATCAGCCCCAGCATTTT
size: NA; J: TRBJ1-2; V: TRBV12-3/TRBV12-4; D: NA; length: 15; CDR3: CASRSADRRNYGYTF; DNA: TGTGCCAGCAGATCTGCCGACAGGAGGAACTATGGCTACACCTTC
size: few; J: TRBJ2-2; V: TRBV6-5; D: NA; length: 16; CDR3: CASSYSRATNTGELFF; DNA: TGTGCCAGCAGTTACTCAAGAGCCACGAACACCGGGGAGCTGTTTTTT
size: few; J: TRBJ2-7; V: TRBV5-1; D: NA; length: 15; CDR3: CASSVVVILTYEQYF; DNA: TGCGCCAGCAGCGTGGTTGTAATCCTGACCTACGAGCAGTACTTC
size: few; J: TRBJ1-2; V: TRBV12-3/TRBV12-4; D: NA; length: 15; CDR3: CASSSTGRGGSGYTF; DNA: TGTGCCAGCAGTTCCACGGGAAGGGGGGGTAGTGGCTACACCTTC
size: few; J: TRBJ2-3; V: TRBV12-3/TRBV12-4; D: TRBD1; length: 14; CDR3: CASNRQGYADTQYF; DNA: TGTGCCAGCAACCGACAGGGCTATGCAGATACGCAGTATTTT
size: many; J: TRBJ2-7; V: TRBV7-9; D: NA; length: 14; CDR3: CASSSGPPPYEQYF; DNA: TGTGCCAGCAGCTCGGGCCCCCCTCCGTACGAGCAGTACTTC
size: NA; J: TRBJ2-7; V: TRBV10-3; D: NA; length: 14; CDR3: CAISDPDSFYEQYF; DNA: TGTGCCATCAGTGACCCGGACAGCTTCTACGAGCAGTACTTC
size: few; J: TRBJ2-1; V: TRBV28; D: TRBD2; length: 17; CDR3: CASSLLRGLAGEGEQFF; DNA: TGTGCCAGCAGTTTGTTAAGGGGACTAGCGGGAGAAGGGGAGCAGTTCTTC
size: NA; J: TRBJ2-7; V: TRBV7-2; D: NA; length: 13; CDR3: CASSLSRLSEQYF; DNA: TGTGCCAGCAGCTTAAGTCGGCTATCTGAGCAGTACTTC
size: NA; J: TRBJ2-3; V: TRBV7-8; D: TRBD2; length: 16; CDR3: CASSFLVAGPTDTQYF; DNA: TGTGCCAGCAGCTTTTTAGTAGCGGGACCCACAGATACGCAGTATTTT
size: NA; J: TRBJ2-1; V: TRBV27; D: NA; length: 15; CDR3: CASSTPAAGNNEQFF; DNA: TGTGCCAGCAGTACCCCGGCCGCCGGGAACAATGAGCAGTTCTTC
size: NA; J: TRBJ2-2; V: TRBV27; D: NA; length: 18; CDR3: CASRDPSAAGRKPGELFF; DNA: TGTGCCAGCAGGGATCCCTCCGCTGCGGGACGTAAGCCCGGGGAGCTGTTTTTT